This T cell receptor beta chain originates from a study of CD8 T cells in ankylosing spondylitis. General study results and limits: Within matched ankylosing spondylitis synovial fluid, disease-linked clones were reportedly significantly enriched.

Quantitative 5'-RACE with molecular barcodes produced the TCR beta libraries. TCRdb re-analysed the 5' RACE reads in MiXCR, keeping a single row per CDR3 protein. The table includes 150,000 to 200,000 distinct CDR3 sequences, 9.5% to 13% detected once. The V gene's germline CDR1 is SGHRS and CDR2 YFSETQ. The V gene lost 0 bases and the J gene lost 0 bases, with 13 bases spanning the gap. The CDR3 loop spans 18 amino acids. This clonotype appeared many times. Its specificity is not known. Input material: blood, either unsorted or a sorted T cell fraction (not recorded which). The TCR comes from a male donor with ankylosing spondylitis or in good health (not recorded which). The chain is built from TRBV5-1 and TRBJ1-6; no definite D call. In DNA form, the CDR3 reads TGCGCCAGCAGCTTGGTCAGCGCGATGAGCTCCTATAATTCACCCCTCCACTTT. This codes for CASSLVSAMSSYNSPLHF.